The 22 T cell receptor beta chains below come from one sample, sequenced in a study of beta chain features in type 1 diabetes. Isolated RNA was reverse transcribed in full, so expressed TCRB transcripts were sequenced. Sequenced by immunoSEQ multiplex PCR; TCRdb stores in-frame clones only, minus some. Of hundreds of thousands of clones in the sample, 15% to 20% were seen once. Sample: naive CD4+ T cells from blood. These receptors originate from a woman aged 18-35 years in good health.

This clone turned up a few times. The CDR3, as DNA: TGTGCCAGCAGCCTAATCCAGACAGCTGACTACGAGCAGTACTTC. This sequence encodes CASSLIQTADYEQYF. The chain combines TRBV7-8 with TRBJ2-7; tentative D call: TRBD1 (5 bases). V was shortened by 5 bases and J by 3 bases, with 17 bases between the two germline ends. Germline lookup yields CDR1 SGHVS and CDR2 FQNEAQ. The CDR3 extends over 15 amino acids.

This clone was counted a few times. The chain links TRBV27 to TRBJ2-1; D is uncertain. V lost 1 base to trimming and J lost 5 bases, with 12 bases between them. CDR3 length: 15 residues. Germline assignment: CDR1 MNHEY and CDR2 SMNVEV (reference sequence). Written as DNA, the CDR3 is TGTGCCAGCAGTTTATTAGCTCGGGCCCACAATGAGCAGTTCTTC. Protein: CASSLLARAHNEQFF.

This clone was seen a few times. The chain employs TRBV4-3 and TRBJ1-1, with 7 bases that match TRBD1. The V and J ends lost 2 bases and 4 bases, in that order; junction bases with no gene match: 7. The CDR3 extends over 15 amino acids. Per germline, CDR1 LGHNA and CDR2 YSLEER. In nucleotides, the CDR3 is TGCGCCAGCAGCCAAACCTACAGGGGAGCCACTGAAGCTTTCTTT. Encoded protein: CASSQTYRGATEAFF.

This clone occurred a few times. The chain couples TRBV4-2 to TRBJ2-7; the match to TRBD2 covers 12 bases. The trim removed 1 base at V and 2 bases at J, leaving 6 bases unmatched. Germline CDR1 is LGHNA and CDR2 is YNFKEQ. This CDR3 spans 17 amino acids. CDR3 sequence: CASSQAGLAGNTYEQYF. The CDR3 coding sequence is TGTGCCAGCAGCCAAGCTGGACTAGCGGGAAATACCTACGAGCAGTACTTC.

The chain combines TRBV7-3 with TRBJ2-6; D remains ambiguous. The CDR3 has 17 residues. Germline loops: CDR1 SGHTA, CDR2 FQGTGA. The V end lost 3 bases, the J end lost 0 bases, and 12 bases lay between the germline ends. CDR3 amino acids: CASSLSTYRSGANVLTF. In DNA, the CDR3 is TGTGCCAGCAGCTTGTCGACATACCGCTCTGGGGCCAACGTCCTGACTTTC.

This chain links TRBV18 with TRBJ2-1; the D is unclear. This CDR3 has 17 amino acids. Germline values: CDR1 KGHSH, CDR2 LQKENI. V lost 3 bases and J 0 bases, leaving 15 bases between the germline ends. The CDR3 DNA reads as TGTGCCAGCTCACCCCCATTGGGCCGAAGCTCCTACAATGAGCAGTTCTTC. It codes for CASSPPLGRSSYNEQFF. The variable domain in full, completed from reference TRBV18 and TRBJ2-1, reads NAGVMQNPRHLVRRRGQEARLRCSPMKGHSHVYWYRQLPEEGLKFMVYLQKENIIDESGMPKERFSAEFPKEGPSILRIQQVVRGDSAAYFCASSPPLGRSSYNEQFFGPGTRLTVL.

This clone was found a few times. Other nucleotide sequences in the sample specify the same CDR3. The rearrangement joins TRBV7-2 to TRBJ1-3; D might be TRBD1 (6 bases). The CDR3 totals 14 residues. Trimming shortened V by 3 bases and J by 4 bases, and 10 bases separated the two germline ends. Germline CDR1 and CDR2: SGHTA and FQGNSA. CDR3 DNA: TGTGCCAGCAGCTTGAATACAGGGGGAAACACCATATATTTT. Encoded protein: CASSLNTGGNTIYF.

This clone has just a few counts. The J gene is TRBJ2-1, the V gene TRBV28, with D possibly matching TRBD1 (5 bases). This CDR3 contains 13 residues. The germline CDR1 and CDR2 sequences are MDHEN and SYDVKM. Trimming took off 4 bases at V and 15 bases at J, with 19 bases between the two ends. This CDR3 is CASSSPSKGILFF. CDR3 coding DNA: TGTGCCAGCAGTTCCCCATCCAAGGGGATCTTGTTCTTC. The whole variable domain, remainder taken from reference TRBV28 and TRBJ2-1, is DVKVTQSSRYLVKRTGEKVFLECVQDMDHENMFWYRQDPGLGLRLIYFSYDVKMKEKGDIPEGYSVSREKKERFSLILESASTNQTSMYLCASSSPSKGILFFGPGTRLTVL.

This chain connects TRBV15 to TRBJ2-1; tentative D call: TRBD2 (5 bases). CDR3 length: 13 amino acids. The V end was cut by 2 bases, the J end by 6 bases, with 8 bases between. Germline V gene lookup returns CDR1 LNHNV and CDR2 YYDKDF (reference sequence). CDR3 loop: CATSRKAVNEQFF. The CDR3 region has the DNA TGTGCCACCAGCAGAAAAGCGGTCAATGAGCAGTTCTTC.

This chain connects TRBV7-2 to TRBJ2-7; perhaps TRBD2 as D (6 bases). The CDR3 sequence is 15 residues long. The V end was cut by 2 bases, the J end by 4 bases, with 15 bases between. Germline lookup yields CDR1 SGHTA and CDR2 FQGNSA. CDR3 amino acids: CASSLIGSSAYEQYF. CDR3 DNA: TGTGCCAGCAGCTTAATCGGGAGCTCCGCATACGAGCAGTACTTC.

This clone has just a few counts. The chain uses TRBV7-9 and TRBJ2-3; 7 bases align to TRBD2. The germline CDR1 and CDR2 sequences are SEHNR and FQNEAQ (reference sequence). CDR3 length: 16 amino acids. Trimming took 5 bases from V and 5 from J; bases not matched to a gene: 13. The CDR3 reads CASSLRLAGEGDTQYF. DNA for the CDR3: TGTGCCAGCAGCCTCCGTTTGGCGGGAGAGGGAGATACGCAGTATTTT. The full variable domain, completed using reference TRBV7-9 and TRBJ2-3, is DTGVSQNPRHKITKRGQNVTFRCDPISEHNRLYWYRQTLGQGPEFLTYFQNEAQLEKSRLLSDRFSAERPKGSFSTLEIQRTEQGDSAMYLCASSLRLAGEGDTQYFGPGTRLTVL.

This clone has more than one count but fewer than ten. This chain uses TRBV7-3 with TRBJ2-3; 9 bases are shared with TRBD2. Germline CDR1 is SGHTA and CDR2 is FQGTGA. V was clipped by 5 bases and J by 0 bases; unmatched bases: 12. The CDR3 spans 18 residues. CDR3 bases: TGTGCCAGCAGCCCTGCGGCGGCGGGAGGGCACAGCACAGATACGCAGTATTTT. As protein: CASSPAAAGGHSTDTQYF.

The table lists this clone with a few counts. V is TRBV19 and J is TRBJ1-5; D may be TRBD1 (6 bases). The length of the CDR3 is 16 residues. CDR1 is LNHDA, CDR2 SQIVND, per germline (reference sequence). V dropped 3 bases and J dropped 2 bases, with 14 bases sitting between them. The CDR3 reads CASSIARGGGNQPQHF. The DNA of the CDR3 is TGTGCCAGTAGTATCGCCAGGGGAGGGGGCAATCAGCCCCAGCATTTT.

This clone turned up a few times. The chain's CDR3 is CASSLTGLPRETQYF. As DNA, the CDR3 is TGTGCCAGCAGCTTAACGGGACTACCCAGGGAGACCCAGTACTTC. The chain combines TRBV7-2 with TRBJ2-5, with 7 positions matching TRBD2. V was clipped by 2 bases and J by 5 bases; unmatched bases: 8. The CDR3 runs 15 residues. Germline V gives CDR1 SGHTA, CDR2 FQGNSA. Combining the CDR3 with reference TRBV7-2 and TRBJ2-5 gives the whole variable domain GAGVSQSPSNKVTEKGKDVELRCDPISGHTALYWYRQSLGQGLEFLIYFQGNSAPDKSGLPSDRFSAERTGGSVSTLTIQRTQQEDSAVYLCASSLTGLPRETQYFGPGTRLLVL.

The table lists this clone with a few counts. The gene calls are TRBV7-2 and TRBJ1-2; possible D gene TRBD1, 5 bases. With 5 bases removed from V and 6 bases from J, the gap between germline ends came to 19 bases. The CDR3 runs 15 residues. Per germline, CDR1 SGHTA and CDR2 FQGNSA. CDR3 region: CASSGTGAGFHGYTF. In nucleotides, the CDR3 is TGTGCCAGCAGCGGCACAGGAGCGGGATTCCATGGCTACACCTTC.

This clone was seen only a few times. The rearrangement links TRBV21-1 to TRBJ2-1; no DNA check was done on the table's D call, TRBD1. TRBV21-1 has pseudogene status. The CDR3 consists of 18 residues. CDR3 amino acids: CASSKGRVSGGPYNEQFF. The CDR3 coding sequence is TGTGCCAGCAGCAAAGGAAGGGTTTCAGGGGGTCCCTACAATGAGCAGTTCTTC.

V is TRBV5-8 and J is TRBJ2-3; TRBD1 matches at 8 bases. This CDR3 comprises 17 residues. Trimming took 4 bases from V and 2 from J; bases not matched to a gene: 12. Germline V gene lookup returns CDR1 SGHTS and CDR2 YDEGEE. CDR3 nucleotide sequence: TGTGCCAGCAGCCCTGTGATGGGGACAGGCCCCACAGATACGCAGTATTTT. Encoded protein: CASSPVMGTGPTDTQYF.

This clone was seen more than once but under ten times. V gene TRBV4-2 combines with J gene TRBJ1-2; possibly TRBD1 for D (5 bases). The CDR3 is 15 residues long. Trimming stripped 0 bases from V and 8 bases from J, with 16 bases between. In germline, CDR1 is LGHNA, CDR2 YNFKEQ. CDR3 sequence reads: CASSQEEVGGLGYTF. DNA for the CDR3: TGTGCCAGCAGCCAAGAGGAGGTTGGGGGTCTCGGCTACACCTTC.

Points on this clone: Other nucleotide sequences in the sample specify the same CDR3. The rearrangement links TRBV7-2 to TRBJ1-5; perhaps TRBD1 as D (6 bases). Germline V CDR1 and CDR2: SGHTA, FQGNSA. This CDR3 has 13 residues. Trimming took 3 bases from V and 6 from J, leaving 9 bases between them. CDR3 in amino acids: CASSLDRAQPQHF. In DNA form, the CDR3 reads TGTGCCAGCAGCTTGGACAGAGCTCAGCCCCAGCATTTT.

Only a few counts were recorded for this clone. The chain combines TRBV4-2 with TRBJ2-4, with D tentatively TRBD2 (6 bases). V lost 0 bases, J lost 6 bases, and 30 bases lay in between. The germline V gene encodes CDR1 LGHNA and CDR2 YNFKEQ. The CDR3 totals 21 residues. The chain's CDR3 is CASSQEGPASDLSRPRNIQYF. In nucleotides, the CDR3 is TGTGCCAGCAGCCAAGAAGGGCCGGCTAGCGACTTATCCCGGCCGCGAAACATTCAGTACTTC.

This clone appeared a few times. The CDR3 nucleotides read TGTGCCAGCAGCTTAACGACAGGGTACGAGCAGTACTTC. This sequence encodes CASSLTTGYEQYF. The gene calls are TRBV7-2 and TRBJ2-7, with 7 bases lining up with TRBD1. Germline trimming cut 2 bases from V and 4 bases from J; bases unmatched to any gene: 2. Germline V gene data show CDR1 as SGHTA and CDR2 as FQGNSA. CDR3 length: 13 residues.

The chain combines TRBV29-1 with TRBJ2-1; D unclear. The CDR3 is made up of 10 amino acids. V was clipped by 5 bases and J by 8 bases, with 7 bases between them. The germline V gene encodes CDR1 SQVTM and CDR2 ANQGSEA. The CDR3 spells CSVKGDEQFF. As DNA, the CDR3 is TGCAGCGTTAAGGGTGATGAGCAGTTCTTC.